The rows below give T cell receptor beta chains drawn from one sample of a study of T cells in Graves' hyperthyroidism and ophthalmopathy. TCRdb itself ran the multiplex PCR reads through MiXCR, one entry per CDR3 protein. Here the sample spans roughly 350,000 distinct CDR3 sequences, 14% being singletons. Sequencing was done on a sample of blood. The receptors originated from a woman aged 25 to 39 with Graves' ophthalmopathy. Both conserved end residues are trimmed from each CDR3.

CDR3: ASSPEGFEAF; V: TRBV7-2; J: TRBJ1-1
CDR3: ASSLGTARNEKLF; V: TRBV7-9; J: TRBJ1-4
CDR3: ASSYGGNTEAF; V: TRBV6-5; J: TRBJ1-1
CDR3: ASSEGDIRY; V: TRBV2; J: TRBJ2-7
CDR3: SARDLEPTVPNTEAF; V: TRBV20-1; J: TRBJ1-1
CDR3: SAGPGTSGANVLT; V: TRBV20-1; J: TRBJ2-6
CDR3: ASRTTAGAYNEQF; V: TRBV12-3/TRBV12-4; J: TRBJ2-1
CDR3: ASTLKLGQPNSYNEQF; V: TRBV4-2; J: TRBJ2-1
CDR3: ASRPTAYEQY; V: TRBV28; J: TRBJ2-7
CDR3: ASRRRNGDTEAF; V: TRBV2; J: TRBJ1-1
CDR3: ASSLGSLYGYT; V: TRBV28; J: TRBJ1-2
CDR3: ASSLVGQGRRETQY; V: TRBV5-1; J: TRBJ2-5
CDR3: ASSLGTVNSPLH; V: TRBV11-2; J: TRBJ1-6
CDR3: ASSYYSLGTEAF; V: TRBV6-1; J: TRBJ1-1
CDR3: ASSLVRGIGTEAF; V: TRBV5-1; J: TRBJ1-1
CDR3: ASSLGRVDYGYT; V: TRBV7-9; J: TRBJ1-2
CDR3: ASSDPGTGFWVAF; V: TRBV25-1; J: TRBJ1-1
CDR3: ASSPPSGGIIHEQF; V: TRBV11-3; J: TRBJ2-1
CDR3: ASSVRQAGGYT; V: TRBV9; J: TRBJ1-2
CDR3: ASSPIGRASNQPQH; V: TRBV6-1; J: TRBJ1-5
CDR3: ASSLGDHSTNEKLF; V: TRBV5-1; J: TRBJ1-4
CDR3: SVFRGVSDTQY; V: TRBV29-1; J: TRBJ2-3
CDR3: ASRVEGAYGYT; V: TRBV2; J: TRBJ1-2
CDR3: ASSLAGGLGQPQH; V: TRBV7-2; J: TRBJ1-5
CDR3: ASIDRGLYGYT; V: TRBV28; J: TRBJ1-2
CDR3: ASNQDPGSNQPQH; V: TRBV6-1; J: TRBJ1-5
CDR3: ASSSGTRGDTQY; V: TRBV27; J: TRBJ2-3
CDR3: SASPGTGVFEQY; V: TRBV20-1; J: TRBJ2-7
CDR3: SAILTRGVYEQY; V: TRBV20-1; J: TRBJ2-7
CDR3: ASRQDGITEAF; V: TRBV6-1; J: TRBJ1-1
CDR3: ASSLGQGGITEAF; V: TRBV11-2; J: TRBJ1-1
CDR3: ASSYRVAKNIQY; V: TRBV5-8; J: TRBJ2-4
CDR3: ASSLRRAGELF; V: TRBV28; J: TRBJ2-2
CDR3: ASSFSVNYEQY; V: TRBV5-8; J: TRBJ2-7
CDR3: SATSPLAGRNQPQH; V: TRBV20-1; J: TRBJ1-5
CDR3: ASSLTDSTDTQY; V: TRBV7-9; J: TRBJ2-3
CDR3: ASSGQGAPEAF; V: TRBV7-9; J: TRBJ1-1
CDR3: ASSQPTGNYGYT; V: TRBV4-1; J: TRBJ1-2
CDR3: ASSPRNQPQH; V: TRBV12-3/TRBV12-4; J: TRBJ1-5
CDR3: ASKPEDSPLH; V: TRBV2; J: TRBJ1-6
CDR3: ASSTEVGQGNTDTQY; V: TRBV27; J: TRBJ2-3